The rows below give T cell receptor beta chains drawn from one sample of a study of cytomegalovirus exposure and HLA in healthy donors. Assay: immunoSEQ multiplex PCR; the TCRdb copy retains only in-frame clones and omits some. The sample contains about 180,000 clones, roughly four fifths of which appear only once. The sample taken for sequencing was PBMCs. All receptors derive from a young man in good health and CMV-seronegative. CDR3s include the opening cysteine and the closing phenylalanine or tryptophan. The D gene is left open where the match is weak. Size tells how often a clone was seen (once, few, many) or the class of an expanded clone, and some rows leave it out.

D gene: -; clone size: -; CDR3 length: 12; J gene: TRBJ1-5; V gene: TRBV5-6; CDR3 DNA: TGTGCCAGCAGCGTCAGGAATCAGCCCCAGCATTTT; CDR3 protein: CASSVRNQPQHF
D gene: -; clone size: -; CDR3 length: 13; J gene: TRBJ1-4; V gene: TRBV14; CDR3 DNA: TGTGCCAGCAGCCAAGATCTGGGGGGAAAACTGTTTTTT; CDR3 protein: CASSQDLGGKLFF
D gene: TRBD1; clone size: -; CDR3 length: 14; J gene: TRBJ2-1; V gene: TRBV25-1; CDR3 DNA: TGTGCCAGCAGTGAGACAGGGGGCCACAATGAGCAGTTCTTC; CDR3 protein: CASSETGGHNEQFF
D gene: -; clone size: -; CDR3 length: 15; J gene: TRBJ1-3; V gene: TRBV9; CDR3 DNA: TGTGCCAGCAGCCCCACCGGGGGGCGCGGAAACACCATATATTTT; CDR3 protein: CASSPTGGRGNTIYF
D gene: -; clone size: once; CDR3 length: 14; J gene: TRBJ1-1; V gene: TRBV9; CDR3 DNA: TGTGCCAGCACCCCCGGGGGGCGGTCTACTGAAGCTTTCTTT; CDR3 protein: CASTPGGRSTEAFF
D gene: -; clone size: -; CDR3 length: 13; J gene: TRBJ1-1; V gene: TRBV6-5; CDR3 DNA: TGTGCCAGCACCCAAGGTCGGGGGGCTGAAGCTTTCTTT; CDR3 protein: CASTQGRGAEAFF
D gene: TRBD1; clone size: -; CDR3 length: 15; J gene: TRBJ1-2; V gene: TRBV19; CDR3 DNA: TGTGCCAGTAGTCCCCGACAGGGGATTATGGTTGGCTACACCTTC; CDR3 protein: CASSPRQGIMVGYTF
D gene: TRBD1; clone size: once; CDR3 length: 15; J gene: TRBJ2-7; V gene: TRBV28; CDR3 DNA: TGTGCCAGCAGTCACTCGGGACAGGGGGGTTACGAGCAGTACTTC; CDR3 protein: CASSHSGQGGYEQYF
D gene: -; clone size: -; CDR3 length: 15; J gene: TRBJ1-3; V gene: TRBV6-5; CDR3 DNA: TGTGCCAGCAGTCAACGAGGGAGATATCCGAACACCATATATTTT; CDR3 protein: CASSQRGRYPNTIYF
D gene: -; clone size: few; CDR3 length: 13; J gene: TRBJ1-6; V gene: TRBV11-2; CDR3 DNA: TGTGCCAGCAGCTTTGGGGCGGATTCACCCCTCCACTTT; CDR3 protein: CASSFGADSPLHF
D gene: -; clone size: -; CDR3 length: 18; J gene: TRBJ2-1; V gene: TRBV6-1; CDR3 DNA: TGTGCCAGCAGTGAAAGGGGACATGGGGGCAGCCGCCACAATGAGCAGTTCTTC; CDR3 protein: CASSERGHGGSRHNEQFF
D gene: -; clone size: -; CDR3 length: 15; J gene: TRBJ1-4; V gene: TRBV28; CDR3 DNA: TGTGCCAGCAGTACCCACGGGGTCGCTAATGAAAAACTGTTTTTT; CDR3 protein: CASSTHGVANEKLFF
D gene: TRBD1; clone size: few; CDR3 length: 14; J gene: TRBJ2-2; V gene: TRBV27; CDR3 DNA: TGTGCCAGTACCGACAGGGTCTTCACCGGGGAGCTGTTTTTT; CDR3 protein: CASTDRVFTGELFF
D gene: -; clone size: -; CDR3 length: 14; J gene: TRBJ2-7; V gene: TRBV6-1; CDR3 DNA: TGTGCCAGCACTCGAGGAGGGGTGGGATACGAGCAGTACTTC; CDR3 protein: CASTRGGVGYEQYF
D gene: -; clone size: -; CDR3 length: 11; J gene: TRBJ2-1; V gene: TRBV11-2; CDR3 DNA: TGTGCCAGCAGCACCCTGGCCGAGCAGTTCTTC; CDR3 protein: CASSTLAEQFF
D gene: -; clone size: -; CDR3 length: 14; J gene: TRBJ1-2; V gene: TRBV2; CDR3 DNA: TGTGCCAGCAGACTCAGGGCCGCGAACTATGGCTACACCTTC; CDR3 protein: CASRLRAANYGYTF
D gene: TRBD2; clone size: -; CDR3 length: 15; J gene: TRBJ2-1; V gene: TRBV10-1; CDR3 DNA: TGCGCCAGCAGTGAGATGGCGGGAGGGCCAGGTGAGCAGTTCTTC; CDR3 protein: CASSEMAGGPGEQFF
D gene: TRBD2; clone size: -; CDR3 length: 18; J gene: TRBJ2-2; V gene: TRBV5-1; CDR3 DNA: TGCGCCAGCAGCCCCGGACTAGCGGGAGCGGGGAACACCGGGGAGCTGTTTTTT; CDR3 protein: CASSPGLAGAGNTGELFF